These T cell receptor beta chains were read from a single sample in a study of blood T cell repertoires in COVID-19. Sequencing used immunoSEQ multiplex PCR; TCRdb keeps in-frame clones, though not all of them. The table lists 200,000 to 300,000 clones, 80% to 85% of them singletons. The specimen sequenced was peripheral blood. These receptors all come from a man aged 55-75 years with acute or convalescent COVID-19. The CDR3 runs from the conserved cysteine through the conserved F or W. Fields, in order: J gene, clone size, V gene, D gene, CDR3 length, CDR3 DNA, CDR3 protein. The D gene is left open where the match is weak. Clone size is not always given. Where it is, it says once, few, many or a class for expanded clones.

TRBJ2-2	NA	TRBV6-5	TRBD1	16	TGTGCCAGCAGTTACTTTCAGGGGGAAACGACCGGGGAGCTGTTTTTT	CASSYFQGETTGELFF
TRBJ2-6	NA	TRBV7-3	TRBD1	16	TGTGCCAGCACCGGTAGACAGGGGGCTGGGGCCAACGTCCTGACTTTC	CASTGRQGAGANVLTF
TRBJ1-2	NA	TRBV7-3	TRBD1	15	TGTGCCAGCAGCTTAGGTGGGACAGCTAGTTCTGGCTACACCTTC	CASSLGGTASSGYTF
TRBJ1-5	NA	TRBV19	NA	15	TGTGCCAGTAGTATACCGGGTTTCAGGGATCAGCCCCAGCATTTT	CASSIPGFRDQPQHF
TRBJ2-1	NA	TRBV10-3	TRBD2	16	TGTGCCATCAGTGAGTCACTAGCGGGTTCCTACAATGAGCAGTTCTTC	CAISESLAGSYNEQFF
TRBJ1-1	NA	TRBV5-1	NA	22	TGCGCCAGCAGCTTGGTGGGTCGCAATTACCGCAGGGGAAGCCGGGTAGGCACTGAAGCTTTCTTT	CASSLVGRNYRRGSRVGTEAFF
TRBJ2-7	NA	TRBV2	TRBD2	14	TGTGCCAGCAGGGACCCGGGACTAGCGGACGAGCAGTACTTC	CASRDPGLADEQYF
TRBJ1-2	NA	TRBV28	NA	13	TGTGCCAGCTTTAAATGGGAGGGCGAGGGCTACACCTTC	CASFKWEGEGYTF
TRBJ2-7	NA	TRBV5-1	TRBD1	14	TGCGCCAGCAGCTTCCAGGGACAGGGGCACGAGCAGTACTTC	CASSFQGQGHEQYF
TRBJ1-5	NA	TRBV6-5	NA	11	TGTGCCAGCAGACTACAGGGGCCCCAGCATTTT	CASRLQGPQHF
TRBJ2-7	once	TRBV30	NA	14	TGTGCCTGGAGTGTATCAGGGGTCCCCTACGAGCAGTACTTC	CAWSVSGVPYEQYF
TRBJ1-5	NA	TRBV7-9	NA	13	TGTGCCAGCAGCCAACGTGCGGGGCAGCCCCAGCATTTT	CASSQRAGQPQHF
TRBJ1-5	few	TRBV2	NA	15	TGTGCCAGCAGTACGGACAGCCTTAGCAATCAGCCCCAGCATTTT	CASSTDSLSNQPQHF
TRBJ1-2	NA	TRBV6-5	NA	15	TGTGCCAGCAGTTACCACGCAGACTTACTTTATGGCTACACCTTC	CASSYHADLLYGYTF
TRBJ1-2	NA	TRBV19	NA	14	TGTGCCAGTAGTATCGGAGGCGCCGTCAATGGCTACACCTTC	CASSIGGAVNGYTF
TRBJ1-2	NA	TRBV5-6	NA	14	TGTGCCAGCAGCTTGCCACAGGGCACTTATGGCTACACCTTC	CASSLPQGTYGYTF
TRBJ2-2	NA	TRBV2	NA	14	TGTGCCAGCAGTGAACTACTAGAAATCGGGGAGCTGTTTTTT	CASSELLEIGELFF